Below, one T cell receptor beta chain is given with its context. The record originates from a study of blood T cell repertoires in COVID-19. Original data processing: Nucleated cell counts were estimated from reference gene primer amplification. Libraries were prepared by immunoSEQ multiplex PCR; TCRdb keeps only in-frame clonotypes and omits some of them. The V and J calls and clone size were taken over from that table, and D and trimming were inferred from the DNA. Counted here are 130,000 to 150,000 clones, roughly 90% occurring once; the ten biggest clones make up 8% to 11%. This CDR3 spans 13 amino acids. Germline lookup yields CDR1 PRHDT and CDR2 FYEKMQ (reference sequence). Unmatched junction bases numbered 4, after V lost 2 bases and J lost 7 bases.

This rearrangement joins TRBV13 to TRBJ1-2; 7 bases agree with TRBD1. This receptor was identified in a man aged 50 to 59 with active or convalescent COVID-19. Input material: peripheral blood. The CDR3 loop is CASSLKGAGGYTF. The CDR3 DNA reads TGTGCCAGCAGCTTAAAGGGGGCGGGTGGCTACACCTTC.